This T cell receptor beta chain is drawn from a study of post-analysis software for immune sequencing data. Across the study: In terms of disease course, relapsing-remitting, secondary progressive and progressive-relapsing multiple sclerosis were included. Regarding the study as a whole: Strong co-clustering by F measure linked samples that shared a preparation batch. Compared with controls, patients had more of roughly five TRBV segments, including TRBV5-6, TRBV5-1 and TRBV20-1.

Incorporated into the TCR beta cDNA libraries were unique molecular identifiers, which served to reduce PCR and sequencing biases. The authors obtained 500,000 or so cDNA molecules from around 1 to 9.1 million T cells. TCRdb passed the PCR reads through MiXCR, listing each CDR3 protein once. In the table there are some 690,000 distinct CDR3 sequences, roughly 29% of which are singletons. This clonotype was seen only a few times. Antigen unknown. This CDR3 contains 13 residues. With 5 bases clipped from V and 15 bases from J, the junction kept 7 bases outside the gene matches. This chain uses TRBV12-3 or TRBV12-4 with TRBJ2-1, with TRBD2 matching 13 bases. The sample was blood. The TCR comes from a girl aged 5 to 17 with multiple sclerosis. The DNA of the CDR3 is TGTGCCAGCAGTCGTACTAGCGGGAGGGTAGCGTTCTTC. This gives the protein CASSRTSGRVAFF.